The 21 T cell receptor beta chains below come from one sample, sequenced in a study of T cell repertoires in cytomegalovirus infection. MiXCR, applied by TCRdb to the reads, yields one record per CDR3 protein. The table has around 230,000 distinct CDR3 sequences, 30% to 45% seen once. Their specific antigens are unknown. The sample here was CD8+ T cells from cultured PBMCs, taken from culture after CMV antigen stimulation. These receptors all come from a human donor in good health (CMV status not recorded). Some clones in this sample may be carry-over from other donors' samples.

The V gene is TRBV28, the J gene TRBJ1-5; D gene unclear. Germline V gene lookup returns CDR1 MDHEN and CDR2 SYDVKM. Trimming stripped 3 bases from V and 8 bases from J, with 5 bases between. This CDR3 is built from 11 residues. The CDR3 DNA follows: TGTGCCAGCAGTTTCCCGGAGCCCCAGCATTTT. It specifies CASSFPEPQHF. Drawing the rest from reference TRBV28 and TRBJ1-5, the complete variable domain is DVKVTQSSRYLVKRTGEKVFLECVQDMDHENMFWYRQDPGLGLRLIYFSYDVKMKEKGDIPEGYSVSREKKERFSLILESASTNQTSMYLCASSFPEPQHFGDGTRLSIL.

The chain couples TRBV7-6 to TRBJ2-3; 9 bases match TRBD2. This CDR3 has 16 residues. V was clipped by 6 bases and J by 2 bases; unmatched bases: 9. CDR1 and CDR2 (germline): SGHVS, FNYEAQ. The CDR3 nucleotides read TGTGCCAGCAGGTCGACTAGCGGAGAATACACAGATACGCAGTATTTT. Protein: CASRSTSGEYTDTQYF. The full variable domain, rest sourced from reference TRBV7-6 and TRBJ2-3, is GAGVSQSPRYKVTKRGQDVALRCDPISGHVSLYWYRQALGQGPEFLTYFNYEAQQDKSGLPNDRFSAERPEGSISTLTIQRTEQRDSAMYRCASRSTSGEYTDTQYFGPGTRLTVL.

The V call is TRBV19, the J call TRBJ2-3, with 15 bases fitting TRBD2. With V trimmed by 9 bases and J by 6 bases, 13 bases remained unmatched. Germline CDR1 and CDR2: LNHDA and SQIVND (reference sequence). The CDR3 contains 17 residues. The CDR3 sequence is CASGLAGGPYLMDTQYF. DNA of the CDR3: TGTGCCAGCGGACTAGCGGGGGGGCCGTATTTGATGGATACGCAGTATTTT.

The rearrangement links TRBV28 to TRBJ1-1; D unclear. Germline V gene data show CDR1 as MDHEN and CDR2 as SYDVKM. Trimming took 6 bases from V and 4 from J, leaving 15 bases between them. CDR3 size: 14 residues. The CDR3 DNA reads TGTGCCAGCAGCCCTGCGTATTGGATCACTGAAGCTTTCTTT. Translation: CASSPAYWITEAFF.

A word on this clonotype: The germline gene is not matched at one end of the junction; a read error may be the cause. This chain joins TRBV7-9 and TRBJ1-1; 10 positions match TRBD1. The germline V gene encodes CDR1 SEHNR and CDR2 FQNEAQ (reference sequence). This CDR3 is built from 18 residues. CDR3 in amino acids: CASSLAGDRGIVKTEAFF. The CDR3 region has the DNA TGTGCCAGCAGCTTAGCCGGGGACAGGGGAATAGTGAAGACTGAAGCTTTCTTT. Variable domain in full (rest from reference TRBV7-9 and TRBJ1-1): DTGVSQNPRHKITKRGQNVTFRCDPISEHNRLYWYRQTLGQGPEFLTYFQNEAQLEKSRLLSDRFSAERPKGSFSTLEIQRTEQGDSAMYLCASSLAGDRGIVKTEAFFGQGTRLTVV.

V gene TRBV7-2 combines with J gene TRBJ2-2; TRBD2 matches at 13 bases. This CDR3 spans 16 amino acids. Germline values: CDR1 SGHTA, CDR2 FQGNSA. Trimming at V came to 4 bases and at J to 4 bases, leaving 3 bases not matched to a gene. The CDR3 coding sequence is TGTGCCAGCAGCTCGGGACTAGCGGGATTCACCGGGGAGCTGTTTTTT. Its protein is CASSSGLAGFTGELFF.

V and J are TRBV7-9 and TRBJ1-1; D gene ambiguous. This CDR3 has 12 amino acids. The ends were cut back, 5 bases at V and 6 bases at J, with 10 bases in the middle. The germline V gene encodes CDR1 SEHNR and CDR2 FQNEAQ (reference sequence). The CDR3 is CASSPYRAEAFF. CDR3 sequence (DNA): TGTGCCAGCAGCCCGTACAGAGCTGAAGCTTTCTTT.

The sample holds one count of this clonotype. J is TRBJ2-1 and V is TRBV4-1; D uncertain. Per germline, CDR1 MGHRA and CDR2 YSYEKL. The CDR3 has 11 amino acids. V was shortened by 5 bases and J by 9 bases, with 8 bases between the two germline ends. The CDR3 region has the DNA TGCGCCAGCAGCGGGCGTCTTGAGCAGTTCTTC. It codes for CASSGRLEQFF.

The chain is built from TRBV6-1 and TRBJ2-1, with 8 bases fitting TRBD1. This CDR3 comprises 16 residues. Germline V CDR1 and CDR2: MNHNS, SASEGT. After removal of 5 bases from V and 6 bases from J, the junction contained 12 bases not matched to a gene. The CDR3 nucleotides are TGTGCCAGCAGTTACCGAAGAGGACAGGGTATCAATGAGCAGTTCTTC. As protein: CASSYRRGQGINEQFF.

The genes are TRBV25-1 and TRBJ1-5; 11 bases line up with TRBD1. CDR3 length: 16 amino acids. Germline loops: CDR1 MGHDK, CDR2 SYGVNS. V lost 7 bases to trimming and J lost 2 bases; unmatched junction nucleotides: 7. CDR3 nucleotides: TGTGCCAGCACCGGACAGGGGGCTGCGGGCAATCAGCCCCAGCATTTT. Its translation is CASTGQGAAGNQPQHF.

A few counts support this clonotype. The V and J genes are TRBV27 and TRBJ2-5, with 7 bases lining up with TRBD1. After removal of 5 bases from V and 2 bases from J, the junction contained 5 bases not matched to a gene. CDR3 length equals 14 residues. The germline V gene has CDR1 MNHEY and CDR2 SMNVEV (reference sequence). The CDR3 coding sequence is TGTGCCAGCAGTCGAAGGGGGCGGCAAGAGACCCAGTACTTC. It encodes CASSRRGRQETQYF.

This chain uses TRBV7-9 with TRBJ1-4; tentatively, D is TRBD1 (6 bases). Germline loops: CDR1 SEHNR, CDR2 FQNEAQ (reference sequence). The CDR3 is 14 amino acids. V was shortened by 3 bases and J by 5 bases, with 10 bases between the two germline ends. CDR3 coding DNA: TGTGCCAGCAGCTTTACAGGGTTGAATGAAAAACTGTTTTTT. Protein sequence: CASSFTGLNEKLFF.

This clonotype was seen only a few times. The chain employs TRBV10-2 and TRBJ2-7; 11 bases agree with TRBD2. The CDR3 is 16 amino acids. Trimming removed 2 bases from V and 3 bases from J; junction bases left unmatched: 6. CDR1 and CDR2 from the germline V gene are WSHSY and SAAADI. DNA of the CDR3: TGCGCCAGCAGTGAGAGGACTAGCGGGCCGAGCTACGAGCAGTACTTC. Amino acid sequence: CASSERTSGPSYEQYF.

This clonotype was recorded a few times. The chain has TRBV11-2 and TRBJ1-2; D not certain. Germline assignment: CDR1 SGHAT and CDR2 FQNNGV. The CDR3 runs 13 residues. The ends were cut back, 4 bases at V and 5 bases at J, with 11 bases in the middle. This chain's CDR3 is CASSSTEEYGYTF. CDR3 sequence (DNA): TGTGCCAGCAGCTCGACCGAGGAATATGGCTACACCTTC.

The chain carries TRBV2 and TRBJ2-7; D gene uncertain. Germline V gene sequence: CDR1 SNHLY, CDR2 FYNNEI. CDR3 length: 12 residues. The V end lost 11 bases, the J end lost 2 bases, and 13 bases lay between the germline ends. The DNA of the CDR3 is TGTGCCGGAAGGACGGACCCCTACGAGCAGTACTTC. Its protein is CAGRTDPYEQYF.

CDR3 DNA: TGTGCCAGCAGTTTTGGCGGGAGGAGCACAGATACGCAGTATTTT. It yields the protein CASSFGGRSTDTQYF. The V and J genes are TRBV27 and TRBJ2-3; 8 bases match TRBD2. There are 15 residues in the CDR3. J gave up 0 bases and V 3 bases, and 2 bases lay outside the gene matches. Germline V gene sequence: CDR1 MNHEY, CDR2 SMNVEV (reference sequence).

The rearrangement joins TRBV7-9 to TRBJ2-7; 10 bases agree with TRBD1. This CDR3 has 17 amino acids. V shed 5 bases and J 5 bases; nucleotides not matched to a gene: 15. CDR1 is SEHNR, CDR2 FQNEAQ, per germline (reference sequence). In DNA form, the CDR3 reads TGTGCCAGCAGCACGTCGTTGGACAGGGGGGTGTTGGACGAGCAGTACTTC. This encodes CASSTSLDRGVLDEQYF. The variable domain in full, with the rest retrieved from reference TRBV7-9 and TRBJ2-7, is DTGVSQNPRHKITKRGQNVTFRCDPISEHNRLYWYRQTLGQGPEFLTYFQNEAQLEKSRLLSDRFSAERPKGSFSTLEIQRTEQGDSAMYLCASSTSLDRGVLDEQYFGPGTRLTVT.

The chain couples TRBV25-1 to TRBJ2-2; the D is unclear. The CDR3 is 16 residues long. The V gene lost 4 bases and the J gene lost 1 base, with 13 bases spanning the gap. Germline CDR1 reads MGHDK; CDR2 reads SYGVNS. As DNA, the CDR3 is TGTGCCAGCAGTGGCCCAAGGGTTATGAACACCGGGGAGCTGTTTTTT. Translating gives CASSGPRVMNTGELFF.

The chain is built from TRBV19 and TRBJ1-3; D is possibly TRBD1 (5 bases). The V end was cut by 5 bases, the J end by 0 bases, with 14 bases between. The germline V gene has CDR1 LNHDA and CDR2 SQIVND (reference sequence). The CDR3 covers 16 residues. As DNA, the CDR3 is TGTGCCAGTAGTCCGTTTACAGGCGCCTCTGGAAACACCATATATTTT. It specifies CASSPFTGASGNTIYF.

The V call is TRBV27, the J call TRBJ2-2, with D possibly being TRBD2 (6 bases). The CDR3 consists of 15 residues. Trimming stripped 1 base from V and 16 bases from J, with 22 bases between. The germline gives CDR1 MNHEY, CDR2 SMNVEV (reference sequence). In DNA, the CDR3 is TGTGCCAGCAGTTTATACCCCGGGACTCCCCGGTTGAGGTTTTTT. This translates into CASSLYPGTPRLRFF.

This clonotype has just a few counts. The chain links TRBV11-2 to TRBJ2-5, with TRBD2 identical over 8 bases. This CDR3 spans 15 amino acids. Germline V lookup: CDR1 SGHAT, CDR2 FQNNGV. Unmatched junction bases numbered 7, after V lost 7 bases and J lost 0 bases. The CDR3, as DNA: TGTGCCAGCACCCCTCGGGGGGGCGACCAAGAGACCCAGTACTTC. Translating gives CASTPRGGDQETQYF.